Listed below are T cell receptor beta chains from one sample, sequenced in a study of T cell changes during pregnancy in multiple sclerosis. Profiling relied on immunoSEQ multiplex PCR, and the TCRdb table lists in-frame clones only, not all of them. Altogether under 30,000 clones are present, roughly nine tenths being singletons, with the ten largest covering 6% to 8%. Specimen: CD8+ T cells from peripheral blood mononuclear cells, collected in the second trimester of pregnancy. The receptor source for this set is a female donor with multiple sclerosis, enrolled in a pregnancy study. Each CDR3 is given with its conserved first and last residue. D genes are given only for firm matches. For some rows the clone size is stated as once, few or many, or as a class when expanded; others skip it.

clone_size j_call d_call cdr3_length v_call cdr3_nt cdr3_aa
- TRBJ1-5 - 14 TRBV6-5 TGTGCCAGCAGTTACGCCAGTAGGGGACAGCCCCAGCATTTT CASSYASRGQPQHF
- TRBJ2-7 TRBD2 16 TRBV6-1 TGTGCCAGCAGTGAAGGGTTAGGACTAGCGGGAGTCGAGCAGTACTTC CASSEGLGLAGVEQYF
- TRBJ1-4 - 16 TRBV19 TGTGCCAGTAGTATTGGGACCGGGGGTTTTTATGAAAAACTGTTTTTT CASSIGTGGFYEKLFF
- TRBJ1-1 TRBD1 18 TRBV19 TGTGCCAGTAGTATAGATCGGGACAGTTCTCTTCCCACTGCTGAAGCTTTCTTT CASSIDRDSSLPTAEAFF
- TRBJ1-6 TRBD1 14 TRBV6-5 TGTGCCAGCAGCCGGGACAGGGAAAATTCACCCCTCCACTTT CASSRDRENSPLHF
- TRBJ2-3 TRBD2 18 TRBV10-3 TGTGCCATCAGTGAGTCGGCTAGCGGGGGGGGGAGCACAGATACGCAGTATTTT CAISESASGGGSTDTQYF
once TRBJ2-7 TRBD2 13 TRBV11-3 TGTGCCAGCAGCTCCCGTGGGAGGGACGAGCAGTACTTC CASSSRGRDEQYF
- TRBJ1-5 - 14 TRBV28 TGTGCCAGCATCCTGACGGGAAGCAATCAGCCCCAGCATTTT CASILTGSNQPQHF
once TRBJ2-5 TRBD2 15 TRBV5-1 TGCGCCAGCAGTGGGACTAGCGGGGCGCAAGAGACCCAGTACTTC CASSGTSGAQETQYF
- TRBJ1-4 TRBD1 15 TRBV28 TGTGCCAGCAGTTTGCTACAGGGGTTCGGCGAAAAACTGTTTTTT CASSLLQGFGEKLFF
once TRBJ2-7 TRBD2 15 TRBV27 TGTGCCAGCAGTTTGGACCCGGGAGGTCGGGGGGAGCAGTACTTC CASSLDPGGRGEQYF
- TRBJ2-3 - 17 TRBV27 TGTGCCAGCAGTTTATCCCTCGACTACCCTAGCACAGATACGCAGTATTTT CASSLSLDYPSTDTQYF
- TRBJ1-2 - 15 TRBV6-5 TGTGCCAGCAGTTACTCGATCCGTGAGGCCTATGGCTACACCTTC CASSYSIREAYGYTF
- TRBJ2-3 TRBD1 14 TRBV27 TGTGCCAGTACCCAGGGGGCAAGCACAGATACGCAGTATTTT CASTQGASTDTQYF
- TRBJ2-1 TRBD2 16 TRBV6-5 TGTGCCAGCAGTTATGTGTCGGGACTAGCTGACAATGAGCAGTTCTTC CASSYVSGLADNEQFF
- TRBJ2-2 TRBD1 15 TRBV7-9 TGTGCCAGCAGCTTGGGACAGGGTGCTACCGGGGAGCTGTTTTTT CASSLGQGATGELFF
few TRBJ1-6 - 16 TRBV4-1 TGCGCCAGCAGCCAAGATCCCAGCGGGCTTAATTCACCCCTCCACTTT CASSQDPSGLNSPLHF
once TRBJ2-7 TRBD1 15 TRBV28 TGTGCCAGCAGTTTCACAGGGGGAGCCTCCTACGAGCAGTACTTC CASSFTGGASYEQYF
- TRBJ2-1 - 13 TRBV13 TGTGCCAGCAGCGCGGGATTTGGGAATGAGCAGTTCTTC CASSAGFGNEQFF
- TRBJ1-1 - 14 TRBV12-1 TGTGCCAGCAGCCCCGGGTCCTCGAAACTTGAAGCTTTCTTT CASSPGSSKLEAFF
- TRBJ1-3 - 18 TRBV15 TGTGCCACCAGCAGGGGATCAAAGGACAGCCGTGCTGGAAACACCATATATTTT CATSRGSKDSRAGNTIYF
- TRBJ2-7 - 15 TRBV6-5 TGTGCCAGCAGTACCGGGGTATCCGGGTCCTACGAGCAGTACTTC CASSTGVSGSYEQYF
- TRBJ2-1 TRBD2 17 TRBV13 TGTGCCAGCAGCTTAGGAGGTTACGCGGGAGTTCTGGATGAGCAGTTCTTC CASSLGGYAGVLDEQFF
- TRBJ2-3 - 13 TRBV25-1 TGTGCCAGCAGCCTACTCGGGGGAGATACGCAGTATTTT CASSLLGGDTQYF
- TRBJ2-7 - 15 TRBV5-1 TGCGCCAGCAGCTTGTCAGAGGGCGCCTTTAACGAGCAGTACTTC CASSLSEGAFNEQYF
- TRBJ2-7 TRBD1 15 TRBV5-6 TGTGCCAGCAGCCGGCCGGGACAGGGCTTGTACGAGCAGTACTTC CASSRPGQGLYEQYF
- TRBJ2-4 - 17 TRBV9 TGTGCCAGCAGCGATGGTCGCGGGATGGAAGCCAAAAACATTCAGTACTTC CASSDGRGMEAKNIQYF
- TRBJ1-5 - 16 TRBV6-1 TGTGCCAGCAGTGAAACAGGGTGGGCTTTCAATCAGCCCCAGCATTTT CASSETGWAFNQPQHF
- TRBJ1-2 - 13 TRBV7-9 TGTGCCAGCAGCTTAATTCACAGCTATGGCTACACCTTC CASSLIHSYGYTF
- TRBJ1-5 TRBD1 15 TRBV27 TGTGCCAGCAGTTTATCGAACAGGGGTCATCAGCCCCAGCATTTT CASSLSNRGHQPQHF
- TRBJ2-7 - 12 TRBV28 TGTGCCAGCAGCACAAGTTCCTACGAGCAGTACTTC CASSTSSYEQYF
- TRBJ1-1 - 12 TRBV7-9 TGTGCCAGCATAGCCTTGGGCACTGAAGCTTTCTTT CASIALGTEAFF
- TRBJ2-1 TRBD1 16 TRBV25-1 TGTGCCAGCAGTGAATATCTACAGGGGGGCTACAATGAGCAGTTCTTC CASSEYLQGGYNEQFF
- TRBJ1-5 - 15 TRBV4-1 TGCGCCAGCAGCCAAGAAGCGGGGGCTAATCAGCCCCAGCATTTT CASSQEAGANQPQHF
- TRBJ2-4 - 11 TRBV30 TGTGCTTTCGTAGCCAAAAACATTCAGTACTTC CAFVAKNIQYF
- TRBJ1-6 - 18 TRBV7-9 TGTGCCAGCAGCTTCCCTAGCGTGGGGGGAGTAGAAAATTCACCCCTCCACTTT CASSFPSVGGVENSPLHF